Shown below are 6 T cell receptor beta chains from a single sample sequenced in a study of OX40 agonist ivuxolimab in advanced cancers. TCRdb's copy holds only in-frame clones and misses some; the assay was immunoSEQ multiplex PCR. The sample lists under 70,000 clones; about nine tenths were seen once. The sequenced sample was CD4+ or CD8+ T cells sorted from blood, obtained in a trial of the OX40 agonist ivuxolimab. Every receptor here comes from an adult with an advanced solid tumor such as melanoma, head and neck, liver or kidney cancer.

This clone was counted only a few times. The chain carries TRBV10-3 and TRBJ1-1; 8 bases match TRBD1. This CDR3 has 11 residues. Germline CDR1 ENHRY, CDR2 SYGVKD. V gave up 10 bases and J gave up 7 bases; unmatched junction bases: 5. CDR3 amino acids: CASGQGGEAFF. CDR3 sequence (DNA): TGTGCCAGTGGACAGGGCGGTGAAGCTTTCTTT.

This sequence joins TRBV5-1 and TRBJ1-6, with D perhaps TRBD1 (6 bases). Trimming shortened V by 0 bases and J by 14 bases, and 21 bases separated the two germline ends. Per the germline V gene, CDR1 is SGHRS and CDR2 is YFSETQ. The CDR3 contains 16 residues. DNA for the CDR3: TGCGCCAGCAGCTTGGGTACGGGGGCCCGAAAATTGGCCCTCCACTTT. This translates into CASSLGTGARKLALHF.

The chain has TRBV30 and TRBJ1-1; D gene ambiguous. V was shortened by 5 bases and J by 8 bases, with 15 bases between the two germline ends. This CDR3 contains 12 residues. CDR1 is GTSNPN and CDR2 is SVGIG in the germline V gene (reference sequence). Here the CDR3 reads CAWGFDPQEAFF. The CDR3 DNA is TGTGCCTGGGGATTCGATCCCCAAGAAGCTTTCTTT.

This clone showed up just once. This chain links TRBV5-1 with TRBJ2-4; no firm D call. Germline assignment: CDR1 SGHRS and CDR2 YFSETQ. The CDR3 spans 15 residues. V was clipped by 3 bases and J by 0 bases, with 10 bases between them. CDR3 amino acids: CASSSPEIAKNIQYF. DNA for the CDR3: TGCGCCAGCAGCTCCCCCGAAATAGCCAAAAACATTCAGTACTTC.

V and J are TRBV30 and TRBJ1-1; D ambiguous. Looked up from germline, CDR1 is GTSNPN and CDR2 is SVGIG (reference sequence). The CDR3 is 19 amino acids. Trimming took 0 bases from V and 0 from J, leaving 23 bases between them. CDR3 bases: TGTGCCTGGAGTGTTTCAGGAGGCCGACTTCTACGATTGAACACTGAAGCTTTCTTT. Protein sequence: CAWSVSGGRLLRLNTEAFF.

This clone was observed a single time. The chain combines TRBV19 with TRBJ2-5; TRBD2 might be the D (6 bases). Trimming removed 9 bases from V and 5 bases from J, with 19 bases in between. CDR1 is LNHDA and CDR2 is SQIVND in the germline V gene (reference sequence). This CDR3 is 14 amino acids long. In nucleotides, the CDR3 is TGTGCCAGCTCCACCGGTCGAGGAGGGGAGACCCAGTACTTC. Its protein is CASSTGRGGETQYF.